This TCR beta chain was found in a study of early T cells in non-severe SARS-CoV-2 infection. Study summary: Bulk RNA isolated from unsorted whole blood underwent sequencing; chains were not paired. Regarding the study as a whole: Database matching using VDJdb favored anti-spike CD8 responses, with private and CD4 specificities left missing.

Turning to this clonotype: Its antigen is unidentified. The junction does not match germline at one end; this may be a read error.

The library protocol tagged individual cDNA molecules with unique molecular identifiers. TCRdb re-called the 5' RACE reads through MiXCR, storing one row per CDR3 protein. The table shows roughly 88,000 distinct CDR3 sequences, with around 15% occurring only once. CDR1 and CDR2 from the germline V gene are SGHAT and FQNNGV. The CDR3 covers 16 residues. V usage is TRBV11-2 and J usage is TRBJ1-1, with D perhaps matching TRBD1 (6 bases). The clonotype comes from an adult who was a healthcare worker with PCR-confirmed SARS-CoV-2 infection or an uninfected control (not recorded which). The sample comprised whole blood. As DNA, the CDR3 is TGTGCCAGCAGCCGGTTAATACAGGGCGGTTGGACTGAAGTTTTCTTT. Its protein product is CASSRLIQGGWTEVFF.